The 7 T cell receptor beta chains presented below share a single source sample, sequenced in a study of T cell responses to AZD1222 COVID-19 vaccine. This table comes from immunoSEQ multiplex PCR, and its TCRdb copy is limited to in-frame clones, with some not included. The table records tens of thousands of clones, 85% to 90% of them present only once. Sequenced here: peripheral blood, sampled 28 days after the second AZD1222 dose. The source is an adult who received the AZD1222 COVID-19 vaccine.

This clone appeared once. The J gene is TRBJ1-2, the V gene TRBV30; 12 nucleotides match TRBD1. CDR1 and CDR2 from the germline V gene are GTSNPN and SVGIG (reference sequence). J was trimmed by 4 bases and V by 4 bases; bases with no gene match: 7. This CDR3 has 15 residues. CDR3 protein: CAWIRDRGRGYGYTF. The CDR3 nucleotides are TGTGCCTGGATACGGGACAGGGGGCGAGGCTATGGCTACACCTTC. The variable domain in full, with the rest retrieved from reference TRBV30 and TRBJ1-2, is SQTIHQWPATLVQPVGSPLSLECTVEGTSNPNLYWYRQAAGRGLQLLFYSVGIGQISSEVPQNLSASRPQDRQFILSSKKLLLSDSGFYLCAWIRDRGRGYGYTFGSGTRLTVV.

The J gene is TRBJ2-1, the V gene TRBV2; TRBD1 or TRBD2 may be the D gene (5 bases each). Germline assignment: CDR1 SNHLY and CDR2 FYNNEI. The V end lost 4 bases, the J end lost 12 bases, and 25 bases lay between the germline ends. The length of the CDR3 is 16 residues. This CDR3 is CASSASRFESGRLQFF. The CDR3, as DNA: TGTGCCAGCAGTGCCTCTAGGTTCGAGTCGGGACGGTTGCAGTTCTTC. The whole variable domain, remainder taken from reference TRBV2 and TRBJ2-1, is EPEVTQTPSHQVTQMGQEVILRCVPISNHLYFYWYRQILGQKVEFLVSFYNNEISEKSEIFDDQFSVERPDGSNFTLKIRSTKLEDSAMYFCASSASRFESGRLQFFGPGTRLTVL.

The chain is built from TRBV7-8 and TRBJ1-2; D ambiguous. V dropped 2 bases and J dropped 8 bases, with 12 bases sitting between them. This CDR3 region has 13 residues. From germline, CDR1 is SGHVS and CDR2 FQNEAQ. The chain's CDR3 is CASSLSVATGYTF. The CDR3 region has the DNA TGTGCCAGCAGCTTATCAGTCGCCACGGGCTACACCTTC.

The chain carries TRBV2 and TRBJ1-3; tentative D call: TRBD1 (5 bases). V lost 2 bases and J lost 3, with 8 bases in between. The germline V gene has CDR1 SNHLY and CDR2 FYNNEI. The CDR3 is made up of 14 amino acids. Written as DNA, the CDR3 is TGTGCCAGCAGTGAATTTAGGGGTGGAAACACCATATATTTT. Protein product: CASSEFRGGNTIYF.

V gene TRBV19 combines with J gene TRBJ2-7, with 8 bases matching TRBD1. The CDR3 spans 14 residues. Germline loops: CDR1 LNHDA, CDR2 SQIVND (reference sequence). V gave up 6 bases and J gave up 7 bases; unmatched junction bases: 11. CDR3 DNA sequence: TGTGCCAGTAGCCAGGGGGCCGTCCTGCCAGAGCAGTACTTC. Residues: CASSQGAVLPEQYF.

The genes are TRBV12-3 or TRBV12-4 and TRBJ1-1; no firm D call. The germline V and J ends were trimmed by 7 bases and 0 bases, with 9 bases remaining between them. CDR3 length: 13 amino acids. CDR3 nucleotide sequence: TGTGCCAGCACCAAACACCTGAACACTGAAGCTTTCTTT. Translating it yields CASTKHLNTEAFF.

The CDR3 DNA is TGTGCCAGCAGTTATCACTCCTACGAGCAGTACGTC. Translating gives CASSYHSYEQYV. The chain has TRBV6-5 and TRBJ2-7; the D is unclear. The CDR3 consists of 12 residues. V gave up 3 bases and J gave up 0 bases, with 3 bases separating them. From germline, CDR1 is MNHEY and CDR2 SVGAGI.